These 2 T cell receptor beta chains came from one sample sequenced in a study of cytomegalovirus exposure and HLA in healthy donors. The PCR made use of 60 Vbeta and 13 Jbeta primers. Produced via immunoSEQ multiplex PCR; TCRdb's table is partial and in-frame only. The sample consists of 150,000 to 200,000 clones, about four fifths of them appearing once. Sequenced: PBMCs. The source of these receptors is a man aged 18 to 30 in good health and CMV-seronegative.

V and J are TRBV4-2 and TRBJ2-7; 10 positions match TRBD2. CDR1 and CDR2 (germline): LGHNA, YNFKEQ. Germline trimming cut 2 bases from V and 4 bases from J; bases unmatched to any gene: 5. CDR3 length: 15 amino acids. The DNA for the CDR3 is TGTGCCAGCAGCCAACTAGCGGGAGAGGTATACGAGCAGTACTTC. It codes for CASSQLAGEVYEQYF.

As DNA, the CDR3 is TGTGCCAGTAGTATGTATGGGGGAGGGGACAATGAGCAGTTCTTC. The encoded protein is CASSMYGGGDNEQFF. The rearrangement joins TRBV19 to TRBJ2-1, with TRBD2 identical over 7 bases. Unmatched junction bases numbered 7, after V lost 3 bases and J lost 5 bases. This CDR3 spans 15 amino acids. Germline V gene sequence: CDR1 LNHDA, CDR2 SQIVND (reference sequence).